A single sample gave rise to the 21 T cell receptor beta chains below, sequenced in a study of blood T cells in healthy people across ages (dated by TCRdb to the mid-2010s). The library was produced with 5' RACE. Sequencer: Illumina HiSeq 2500. The second PCR ran for about 6 to 12 cycles and used a J-beta primer mix along with a sample-barcoded 5' primer. TCRdb reprocessed the public reads (quality trimming at Q25 with fastp, clone calling with MiXCR) and kept in-frame beta chains. Identical CDR3 proteins give one entry, which carries the most common genes and DNA. In this sample the table shows about 1 million distinct CDR3 sequences, 45% of which occur a single time. The top ten constitute about 20% of the sample. Source material: blood. These receptors all come from a woman aged 55-75 years in good health.

The V call is TRBV11-2, the J call TRBJ2-1, with TRBD2 identical over 7 bases. Germline V lookup: CDR1 SGHAT, CDR2 FQNNGV. The V segment lost 6 bases and the J segment 5 bases; nucleotides outside the gene matches: 10. This CDR3 contains 15 residues. CDR3 nucleotides: TGTGCCAGCAGGGCAAAGCGGGAAGGGAACAATGAGCAGTTCTTC. Its translation: CASRAKREGNNEQFF.

There are a few counts of this clonotype. The chain links TRBV6-5 to TRBJ2-1, with 12 bases aligning to TRBD2. The CDR3 is 15 amino acids. V lost 0 bases to trimming and J lost 6 bases; unmatched junction nucleotides: 0. Germline CDR1 and CDR2: MNHEY and SVGAGI. The CDR3 DNA sequence: TGTGCCAGCAGTTACTCGACTAGCGGGAGCAATGAGCAGTTCTTC. Translating gives CASSYSTSGSNEQFF.

This rearrangement joins TRBV9 to TRBJ2-5, with a possible D match to TRBD1 (5 bases). The ends were cut back, 0 bases at V and 0 bases at J, with 9 bases in the middle. The germline CDR1 and CDR2 sequences are SGDLS and YYNGEE. CDR3 length: 15 residues. DNA of the CDR3: TGTGCCAGCAGCGTAGGATCGACAGACCAAGAGACCCAGTACTTC. The encoded protein is CASSVGSTDQETQYF.

V and J are TRBV25-1 and TRBJ2-5; either TRBD1 or TRBD2 may supply D (7 bases each). The closer fit of TRBJ2-7 to the DNA end suggests the J call may be wrong. Germline V gives CDR1 MGHDK, CDR2 SYGVNS. This CDR3 is built from 13 residues. CDR3: CASSVTGRGEQYF. CDR3 nucleotide sequence: TGTGCCAGCAGTGTGACAGGGAGGGGCGAGCAGTACTTC.

The table lists this clonotype with a few counts. The V call is TRBV7-9, the J call TRBJ2-7, with D perhaps TRBD1 (6 bases). The V gene lost 2 bases and the J gene lost 7 bases, with 12 bases spanning the gap. Germline CDR1 reads SEHNR; CDR2 reads FQNEAQ (reference sequence). This CDR3 has 13 amino acids. CDR3 DNA: TGTGCCAGCAGCTTAAGGGACATCGGGGAGCAGTACTTC. As protein: CASSLRDIGEQYF.

This sequence joins TRBV2 and TRBJ2-7, with 11 bases that match TRBD2. This CDR3 has 16 residues. After removal of 6 bases from V and 0 bases from J, the junction contained 7 bases not matched to a gene. Germline V CDR1 and CDR2: SNHLY, FYNNEI. CDR3: CASREGLAVVSYEQYF. Here the CDR3 DNA reads TGTGCCAGCAGGGAGGGACTAGCGGTCGTCTCCTACGAGCAGTACTTC.

The chain combines TRBV25-1 with TRBJ2-7; TRBD2 agrees at 8 bases. V lost 1 base to trimming and J lost 2 bases; unmatched junction nucleotides: 4. This CDR3 has 15 residues. Germline V gene data show CDR1 as MGHDK and CDR2 as SYGVNS. In DNA, the CDR3 is TGTGCCAGCAGTGAATGGCGGGGGGAGCCCTACGAGCAGTACTTC. It specifies CASSEWRGEPYEQYF.

The rearrangement joins TRBV5-1 to TRBJ2-7; 7 nucleotides align to TRBD1. After removal of 0 bases from V and 1 base from J, the junction contained 7 bases not matched to a gene. Germline V CDR1 and CDR2: SGHRS, YFSETQ. This CDR3 contains 16 residues. The chain's CDR3 is CASSLGRRDSSYEQYF. CDR3 coding DNA: TGCGCCAGCAGCTTGGGCAGAAGGGACAGTTCCTACGAGCAGTACTTC. Supplemented by reference TRBV5-1 and TRBJ2-7, the full variable domain reads KAGVTQTPRYLIKTRGQQVTLSCSPISGHRSVSWYQQTPGQGLQFLFEYFSETQRNKGNFPGRFSGRQFSNSRSEMNVSTLELGDSALYLCASSLGRRDSSYEQYFGPGTRLTVT.

This clonotype has only a few counts. The chain joins TRBV24-1 to TRBJ2-6, with TRBD2 matching 10 bases. The CDR3 is 19 residues long. The germline V gene encodes CDR1 KGHDR and CDR2 SFDVKD. Trimming took 5 bases from V and 0 from J; bases not matched to a gene: 9. The CDR3 DNA is TGTGCCACCAGTGGTCGTGGTAGCGGGAGGAGCTCTGGGGCCAACGTCCTGACTTTC. Its translation: CATSGRGSGRSSGANVLTF.

The chain uses TRBV29-1 and TRBJ2-5, with 9 bases lining up with TRBD1. V was clipped by 0 bases and J by 1 base; unmatched bases: 6. The CDR3 loop spans 16 amino acids. The germline CDR1 and CDR2 sequences are SQVTM and ANQGSEA. The CDR3 reads CSVEDLTGGSQETQYF. The CDR3 bases are TGCAGCGTTGAAGACCTGACAGGGGGTAGCCAAGAGACCCAGTACTTC.

This clonotype was detected once. Germline and junction disagree at one end, which may indicate a read error. This rearrangement joins TRBV10-3 to TRBJ2-6, with D possibly TRBD2 on 6 matching bases. Germline V gene lookup returns CDR1 ENHRY and CDR2 SYGVKD. The CDR3 runs 15 residues. CDR3 amino acids: CTISERASGANVLTF. The CDR3 bases are TGTACCATCAGTGAGCGGGCCTCTGGAGCCAACGTCCTGACTTTC.

This clonotype came up a few times. The chain couples TRBV11-2 to TRBJ2-1, with D possibly matching TRBD1 (6 bases). The CDR3 is made up of 15 amino acids. V dropped 1 base and J dropped 6 bases, with 13 bases sitting between them. Germline V gene lookup returns CDR1 SGHAT and CDR2 FQNNGV. CDR3: CASSLGGLVVNEQFF. DNA of the CDR3: TGTGCCAGCAGCTTAGGGGGGCTTGTAGTCAATGAGCAGTTCTTC.

This clonotype was recorded a few times. The chain links TRBV7-9 to TRBJ1-2; D gene ambiguous. Trimming cost V 1 base and J 7 bases, with 10 bases left between them. This CDR3 has 13 residues. Germline assignment: CDR1 SEHNR and CDR2 FQNEAQ (reference sequence). The CDR3, as DNA: TGTGCCAGCAGCTTAGGGGCAGAAGTTGGCTACACCTTC. It encodes CASSLGAEVGYTF.

In this sample, this clonotype turned up a few times. The V call is TRBV5-5, the J call TRBJ2-1, with unresolved D. This CDR3 is 14 amino acids long. V was clipped by 1 base and J by 5 bases, with 10 bases between them. Germline V gene data show CDR1 as SGHKS and CDR2 as YYEKEE (reference sequence). CDR3 DNA sequence: TGTGCCAGCAGCTTGCGTACGACGGACAATGAGCAGTTCTTC. Translating gives CASSLRTTDNEQFF.

In this sample, this clonotype turned up a few times. This chain connects TRBV20-1 to TRBJ2-7, with TRBD1 identical over 7 bases. Germline V lookup: CDR1 DFQATT, CDR2 SNEGSKA (reference sequence). Trimming removed 1 base from V and 4 bases from J; junction bases left unmatched: 13. The CDR3 covers 16 residues. The CDR3 coding sequence is TGCAGTGCTAGAGCCTCGCTGGACAGGTTTTTGTACGAGCAGTACTTC. Protein: CSARASLDRFLYEQYF.

V usage is TRBV6-1 and J usage is TRBJ2-3; no reliable D call. Germline loops: CDR1 MNHNS, CDR2 SASEGT. V dropped 7 bases and J dropped 0 bases, with 11 bases sitting between them. CDR3 length equals 14 residues. As DNA, the CDR3 is TGTGCCAGCAAGGAAAGCCATAGCACAGATACGCAGTATTTT. This encodes CASKESHSTDTQYF.

This clonotype was picked up a small number of times. The chain couples TRBV5-1 to TRBJ2-7, with D perhaps TRBD2 (7 bases). Germline-derived CDR1 and CDR2 are SGHRS and YFSETQ. The length of the CDR3 is 14 residues. V gave up 5 bases and J gave up 6 bases, with 18 bases separating them. This CDR3 reads CASSLYRGASEQYF. DNA for the CDR3: TGCGCCAGCAGTTTGTATCGGGGGGCTTCCGAGCAGTACTTC.

J is TRBJ2-7 and V is TRBV3-1; 9 positions match TRBD2. The CDR3 consists of 17 residues. Germline V gene data show CDR1 as LGHDT and CDR2 as YNNKEL (reference sequence). Germline trimming cut 3 bases from V and 3 bases from J; bases unmatched to any gene: 12. CDR3 in DNA: TGTGCCAGCAGCCAGTCTAGCGGGACTCTTTCTCGCTACGAGCAGTACTTC. Translating gives CASSQSSGTLSRYEQYF.

The rearrangement uses TRBV29-1 and TRBJ2-3, with 14 bases lining up with TRBD2. The CDR3 is 16 residues long. With 5 bases clipped from V and 4 bases from J, the junction kept 8 bases outside the gene matches. The germline CDR1 and CDR2 sequences are SQVTM and ANQGSEA. CDR3 nucleotides: TGCAGCGTTCGAGGACTAGCGGGAGGACTGGCAGATACGCAGTATTTT. Protein product: CSVRGLAGGLADTQYF.

This clonotype came up a few times. The J gene is TRBJ2-1, the V gene TRBV6-5; D not resolved. Gene TRBJ2-7 matches the end of the DNA better, so the J call may be wrong. The CDR3 spans 16 residues. Germline V gene lookup returns CDR1 MNHEY and CDR2 SVGAGI. The chain's CDR3 is CASSYSRESSYNEQYF. CDR3 bases: TGTGCCAGCAGTTACTCGAGAGAAAGCTCCTACAATGAGCAGTACTTC.

The chain links TRBV29-1 to TRBJ2-1; 11 bases line up with TRBD2. The CDR3 length is 14 residues. V was pared by 3 bases and J by 7 bases, with 5 bases of the junction left unmatched. CDR1 is SQVTM and CDR2 is ANQGSEA in the germline V gene. The CDR3 DNA is TGCAGCGTTGACGTACTAGCGGGAGTGAATGAGCAGTTCTTC. Encoded protein: CSVDVLAGVNEQFF.